The clone carrying this T cell receptor beta chain occurred once. The antigen is not known. The sample is drawn from a study of CD8+CD57+ T cells in acquired aplastic anemia. The overall study: Sorted CD4+ and CD8+ cells gave an average of 3.2 ug of DNA. Regarding the study as a whole: The number of CD8+ CDR3 sequences shared by patients and controls was approximately 31.

CDR3 length equals 14 residues. From germline, CDR1 is LNHDA and CDR2 SQIVND (reference sequence). V lost 7 bases, J lost 5 bases, and 10 bases stayed unmatched. The TCR beta profiling, which covered VDJ combination and CDR3 sequence, was carried out using genomic DNA as the template. TCRdb recomputed calls from the reads with MiXCR, one row per CDR3 protein. The data contain 150,000 to 200,000 distinct CDR3 sequences, under 55% of them singletons. Patients sequenced had flow cytometry evidence of CD8+CD57+ cell expansion. Severe acquired aplastic anemia was present in all patients. The rearrangement links TRBV19 to TRBJ2-7; 8 nucleotides match TRBD2. The receptor comes from a human donor with aplastic anemia. Material for sequencing was sorted CD4+, CD8+, or CD8+CD57+ T cells (not recorded which) from PBMCs. The DNA for the CDR3 is TGTGCCAGTAAACCCGGGACTAGTAGCGACGAGCAGTACTTC. Translated, it gives CASKPGTSSDEQYF.